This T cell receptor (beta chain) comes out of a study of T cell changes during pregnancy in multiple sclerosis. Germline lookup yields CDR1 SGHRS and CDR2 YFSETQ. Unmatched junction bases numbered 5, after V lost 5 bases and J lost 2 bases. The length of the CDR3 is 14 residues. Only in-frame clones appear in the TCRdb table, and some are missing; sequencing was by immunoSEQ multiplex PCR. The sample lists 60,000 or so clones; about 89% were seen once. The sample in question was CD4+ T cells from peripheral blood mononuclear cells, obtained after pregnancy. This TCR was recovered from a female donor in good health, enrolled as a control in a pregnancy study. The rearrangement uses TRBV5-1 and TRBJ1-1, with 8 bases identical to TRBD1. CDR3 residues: CASSLTGGNTEAFF. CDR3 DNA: TGCGCCAGCAGTTTAACAGGGGGTAACACTGAAGCTTTCTTT.